This entry features one TCR beta chain sequence. No antigen is known for it. This sample is drawn from a study of T-cell memory formation after mild COVID-19. At the level of the study: TCR clustering was largely donor specific. Study observations and caveats: Contracting CD4+ clones were located mainly in CM and EM, and CD8+ clones in EMRA.

The CDR3 runs 15 residues. Trimming stripped 1 base from V and 5 bases from J, with 15 bases between. Germline values: CDR1 DFQATT, CDR2 SNEGSKA (reference sequence). From 5'RACE with constant-segment primers came TCR alpha and TCR beta cDNA libraries that carried sample barcodes and UMIs. TCRdb reanalysed the 5' RACE reads using MiXCR and keeps one entry per CDR3 protein. The sample holds about 560,000 distinct CDR3 sequences, approximately 15% seen once. This chain uses TRBV20-1 with TRBJ1-5, with a tentative D call TRBD1 (6 bases). Sequencing used PBMCs or a T cell subset sorted from them (not recorded which). This TCR was sampled from an adult woman who had mild COVID-19 (a few samples of this study predate the infection). Cell type and time point are not known. CDR3 loop: CSARGVPQGHQPQHF. The CDR3 coding sequence is TGCAGTGCTAGAGGGGTCCCACAGGGCCATCAGCCCCAGCATTTT.